This passage covers 29 T cell receptor beta chains from one sample sequenced in a study of cytomegalovirus exposure and HLA in healthy donors. Amplification used 60 Vbeta primers and 13 Jbeta primers. TCRdb keeps only in-frame clones here, not all; method: immunoSEQ multiplex PCR. The sample holds under 150,000 clones; about 78% are singletons and the top ten take approximately 2.9%. The sample consisted of PBMCs. The receptor source for this set is a human donor in good health.

Notes on this clone: Within the sample, other DNA sequences also encode this same CDR3. V is TRBV25-1 and J is TRBJ1-1; 8 bases are shared with TRBD1. Germline lookup yields CDR1 MGHDK and CDR2 SYGVNS. The ends lost 4 bases at V and 4 bases at J; junction bases unmatched: 2. The CDR3 is 13 amino acids. The CDR3 sequence is CASSGTGGTEAFF. The CDR3 DNA reads TGTGCCAGCAGTGGAACAGGGGGCACTGAAGCTTTCTTT.

This chain links TRBV18 with TRBJ1-4, with 10 nucleotides matching TRBD1. The CDR3 runs to 15 residues. The germline CDR1 and CDR2 sequences are KGHSH and LQKENI. V lost 1 base to trimming and J lost 8 bases; unmatched junction nucleotides: 4. The CDR3 bases are TGTGCCAGCTCACCACGGGGACAGGGGAACGAAAAACTGTTTTTT. Its translation is CASSPRGQGNEKLFF.

The chain couples TRBV4-2 to TRBJ1-6; perhaps TRBD1 as D (5 bases). The V end was cut by 1 base, the J end by 7 bases, with 11 bases between. The CDR3 has 15 residues. Germline V gene sequence: CDR1 LGHNA, CDR2 YNFKEQ. The CDR3 DNA sequence: TGTGCCAGCAGCCAAGGGCAGGGAGGCAATTCACCCCTCCACTTT. Amino acid sequence: CASSQGQGGNSPLHF.

This chain joins TRBV5-1 and TRBJ1-6; possibly TRBD1 for D (6 bases). V was clipped by 0 bases and J by 8 bases, with 12 bases between them. This CDR3 has 15 amino acids. Germline assignment: CDR1 SGHRS and CDR2 YFSETQ. The CDR3 sequence is CASSLGTVYYSPLHF. In DNA form, the CDR3 reads TGCGCCAGCAGCTTGGGGACAGTTTACTATTCACCCCTCCACTTT.

V and J are TRBV21-1 and TRBJ1-2; the table names TRBD1, a call not compared with the DNA. TRBV21-1 is flagged as a pseudogene. The CDR3 extends over 15 amino acids. This chain's CDR3 is CASLKGQGVRYGYTF. Here the CDR3 DNA reads TGTGCCAGCCTGAAGGGACAGGGGGTTCGGTATGGCTACACCTTC.

V and J are TRBV7-2 and TRBJ1-1; TRBD1 is a possible D gene (6 bases). Germline V CDR1 and CDR2: SGHTA, FQGNSA. Between the trimmed V and J ends, which lost 2 bases and 2 bases, there was a span of 9 bases. This CDR3 spans 14 amino acids. The chain's CDR3 is CASSLQGPNTEAFF. As DNA, the CDR3 is TGTGCCAGCAGCTTACAGGGGCCAAACACTGAAGCTTTCTTT. The full variable domain, its missing parts supplied by reference TRBV7-2 and TRBJ1-1, is GAGVSQSPSNKVTEKGKDVELRCDPISGHTALYWYRQSLGQGLEFLIYFQGNSAPDKSGLPSDRFSAERTGGSVSTLTIQRTQQEDSAVYLCASSLQGPNTEAFFGQGTRLTVV.

The chain couples TRBV6-6 to TRBJ1-1, with a tentative D call TRBD1 (6 bases). With 2 bases removed from V and 8 bases from J, the gap between germline ends came to 12 bases. Germline V gene sequence: CDR1 MNHNY, CDR2 SVGAGI (reference sequence). This CDR3 has 13 residues. CDR3 DNA: TGTGCCAGCAGTTACCCTGGGGGGGCGGAAGCTTTCTTT. Its translation is CASSYPGGAEAFF.

This chain connects TRBV10-3 to TRBJ2-1; a weak D match, TRBD1 (6 bases). The V gene's germline CDR1 is ENHRY and CDR2 SYGVKD. Deletions cut 0 bases from V and 0 bases from J, with 9 bases between. The CDR3 runs to 16 residues. CDR3 nucleotides: TGTGCCATCAGTGAGTCTAGGGGGTACTCCTACAATGAGCAGTTCTTC. It specifies CAISESRGYSYNEQFF.

As for this clone: An end of the junction does not agree with germline; a read error may underlie this. This chain joins TRBV7-9 and TRBJ2-7, with D possibly being TRBD1 (5 bases). The CDR3 is 16 amino acids. Per the germline V gene, CDR1 is SEHNR and CDR2 is FQNEAQ (reference sequence). The CDR3 protein is CSSSFGQGVLFYEQYF. Here the CDR3 DNA reads TGTTCCAGCAGCTTTGGCCAAGGGGTGTTGTTCTACGAGCAGTACTTC.

The chain couples TRBV4-2 to TRBJ1-4; 9 bases fit TRBD1. CDR3 size: 16 residues. Per germline, CDR1 LGHNA and CDR2 YNFKEQ. The ends lost 0 bases at V and 6 bases at J; junction bases unmatched: 5. This CDR3 reads CASSQDRGQGDEKLFF. For the CDR3, the DNA is TGTGCCAGCAGCCAAGATAGGGGACAGGGCGATGAAAAACTGTTTTTT.

The J gene is TRBJ1-1, the V gene TRBV4-2; D uncertain. V shed 0 bases and J shed 0 bases, with 11 bases lying between them. Germline-derived CDR1 and CDR2 are LGHNA and YNFKEQ. The CDR3 covers 16 residues. Here the CDR3 reads CASSQDVAGMNTEAFF. In nucleotides, the CDR3 is TGTGCCAGCAGCCAAGATGTGGCAGGCATGAACACTGAAGCTTTCTTT.

V gene TRBV15 combines with J gene TRBJ2-7, with 8 positions matching TRBD1. CDR1 LNHNV and CDR2 YYDKDF come from the germline V gene (reference sequence). The CDR3 has 14 residues. V lost 1 base, J lost 5 bases, and 4 bases stayed unmatched. Here the CDR3 reads CATSRVRGLNEQYF. The CDR3 nucleotides are TGTGCCACCAGCAGAGTCAGGGGGCTGAACGAGCAGTACTTC.

The rearrangement links TRBV6-6 to TRBJ1-6; no definite D call. This CDR3 contains 14 residues. V shed 1 base and J shed 8 bases, with 9 bases lying between them. CDR1 is MNHNY, CDR2 SVGAGI, per germline (reference sequence). CDR3 nucleotide sequence: TGTGCCAGCAGTTACTTAATGAGGGATTCACCCCTCCACTTT. It yields the protein CASSYLMRDSPLHF.

The J gene is TRBJ1-6, the V gene TRBV30, with D perhaps TRBD1 (5 bases). Germline V CDR1 and CDR2: GTSNPN, SVGIG (reference sequence). The CDR3 spans 15 residues. V lost 0 bases to trimming and J lost 7 bases, with 13 bases between them. The DNA for the CDR3 is TGTGCCTGGAGTGTACGGGGGTTAATAAATTCACCCCTCCACTTT. It translates to CAWSVRGLINSPLHF.

J is TRBJ2-5 and V is TRBV27, with 9 bases aligning to TRBD2. Trimming cost V 4 bases and J 5 bases; bases outside gene matches: 11. Germline loops: CDR1 MNHEY, CDR2 SMNVEV (reference sequence). CDR3 size: 16 residues. CDR3 DNA: TGTGCCAGCAGTTCCTACGTAGCGGGAGCTGTGGAGACCCAGTACTTC. Its protein product is CASSSYVAGAVETQYF.

This chain joins TRBV5-4 and TRBJ1-2; the match to TRBD1 covers 8 bases. This CDR3 spans 15 amino acids. The V gene end was trimmed by 0 bases and the J gene end by 2 bases; junction bases not matched to a gene: 3. Germline CDR1 and CDR2: SGHNT and YYREEE (reference sequence). The CDR3 spells CASSLGGQGNYGYTF. Here the CDR3 DNA reads TGTGCCAGCAGCTTGGGTGGACAGGGAAACTATGGCTACACCTTC.

This clone appeared a few times. The gene calls are TRBV28 and TRBJ1-1; D is unresolved. Between the trimmed V and J ends, which lost 3 bases and 4 bases, there was a span of 12 bases. The germline CDR1 and CDR2 sequences are MDHEN and SYDVKM. CDR3 length: 14 residues. CDR3 residues: CASSFGWRATEAFF. The CDR3 DNA reads TGTGCCAGCAGTTTCGGGTGGAGGGCCACTGAAGCTTTCTTT.

This clone was seen only once. This chain links TRBV7-6 with TRBJ1-6; 8 nucleotides line up with TRBD1. Germline V CDR1 and CDR2: SGHVS, FNYEAQ. This CDR3 has 19 residues. V lost 2 bases, J lost 5 bases, and 14 bases stayed unmatched. The CDR3 is CASSLLAGGLSNDNSPLHF. The CDR3 DNA is TGTGCCAGCAGCTTATTGGCAGGGGGCCTATCGAACGATAATTCACCCCTCCACTTT. The full variable domain, in which reference TRBV7-6 and TRBJ1-6 provide the parts outside the CDR3, is GAGVSQSPRYKVTKRGQDVALRCDPISGHVSLYWYRQALGQGPEFLTYFNYEAQQDKSGLPNDRFSAERPEGSISTLTIQRTEQRDSAMYRCASSLLAGGLSNDNSPLHFGNGTRLTVT.

This clone has just one count. This chain connects TRBV29-1 to TRBJ2-1; 15 bases line up with TRBD2. Germline V CDR1 and CDR2: SQVTM, ANQGSEA. V was clipped by 3 bases and J by 9 bases; unmatched bases: 12. This CDR3 has 17 residues. The DNA of the CDR3 is TGCAGCGTTGATTCTTCTTACGGACTAGCGGGAGGGGTTGAGCAGTTCTTC. Translating it yields CSVDSSYGLAGGVEQFF.

V and J are TRBV5-1 and TRBJ2-3; 7 positions agree with TRBD2. The V and J ends lost 1 base and 1 base, in that order; junction bases with no gene match: 3. This CDR3 has 15 residues. Per the germline V gene, CDR1 is SGHRS and CDR2 is YFSETQ. CDR3 DNA: TGCGCCAGCAGCTTGCGAACTAGCGGCACAGATACGCAGTATTTT. It yields the protein CASSLRTSGTDTQYF.

The rearrangement joins TRBV11-2 to TRBJ2-2; tentatively, D is TRBD1 (6 bases). V was cut by 1 base and J by 3 bases, with 12 bases left in between. Germline V gene sequence: CDR1 SGHAT, CDR2 FQNNGV. The CDR3 runs 16 residues. CDR3 nucleotides: TGTGCCAGCAGCTTAGTGGTGGGACAATACACCGGGGAGCTGTTTTTT. The encoded protein is CASSLVVGQYTGELFF. The variable domain in full, completed from reference TRBV11-2 and TRBJ2-2, reads EAGVAQSPRYKIIEKRQSVAFWCNPISGHATLYWYQQILGQGPKLLIQFQNNGVVDDSQLPKDRFSAERLKGVDSTLKIQPAKLEDSAVYLCASSLVVGQYTGELFFGEGSRLTVL.

The J gene is TRBJ2-5, the V gene TRBV6-5, with 10 bases aligning to TRBD1. The DNA end is a closer match to TRBJ2-7, so the J assignment may be wrong. This CDR3 has 14 residues. CDR1 and CDR2 from the germline V gene are MNHEY and SVGAGI. The CDR3 nucleotides are TGTGCCAGCAGTCGACAGGGGGCTATCTACGAGCAGTACTTC. This translates into CASSRQGAIYEQYF.

The rearrangement uses TRBV5-6 and TRBJ2-2; unclear D gene. V lost 2 bases and J 5 bases, leaving 13 bases between the germline ends. CDR1 and CDR2 from the germline V gene are SGHDT and YYEEEE. The CDR3 sequence is 15 residues long. The CDR3 spells CASSLGPGGTGELFF. CDR3 nucleotides: TGTGCCAGCAGCTTAGGTCCCGGCGGAACCGGGGAGCTGTTTTTT.

This clone was picked up one time. The gene calls are TRBV29-1 and TRBJ1-1; tentative D call: TRBD1 (5 bases). Germline V gene lookup returns CDR1 SQVTM and CDR2 ANQGSEA. CDR3 length equals 12 residues. V lost 0 bases, J lost 7 bases, and 9 bases lay in between. The CDR3 sequence: CSVEDQGGEAFF. In nucleotides, the CDR3 is TGCAGCGTTGAAGACCAGGGAGGTGAAGCTTTCTTT.

The chain combines TRBV7-9 with TRBJ2-7, with TRBD1 as a possible D gene (6 bases). Trimming stripped 5 bases from V and 0 bases from J, with 11 bases between. CDR1 is SEHNR, CDR2 FQNEAQ, per germline (reference sequence). The CDR3 length is 14 residues. Written as DNA, the CDR3 is TGTGCCAGCAGCATAACAGGGAGCTCCTACGAGCAGTACTTC. Its translation is CASSITGSSYEQYF.

This chain links TRBV19 with TRBJ2-7, with TRBD1 matching 7 bases. Germline V CDR1 and CDR2: LNHDA, SQIVND (reference sequence). The CDR3 consists of 14 residues. The trim removed 5 bases at V and 2 bases at J, leaving 6 bases unmatched. CDR3 residues: CASSEWDSPYEQYF. The CDR3 region has the DNA TGTGCCAGTAGTGAGTGGGACAGTCCCTACGAGCAGTACTTC.

This clone was seen just once. This chain joins TRBV6-4 and TRBJ2-3; D remains unclear. The V gene's germline CDR1 is MRHNA and CDR2 SNTAGT. This CDR3 has 13 residues. V lost 3 bases and J lost 4, with 8 bases in between. Here the CDR3 reads CASSDNEADTQYF. For the CDR3, the DNA is TGTGCCAGCAGTGATAATGAGGCAGATACGCAGTATTTT.

Notes on this clone: The junction departs from germline at one end; a sequencing error may be responsible. This rearrangement joins TRBV2 to TRBJ2-1; 7 bases agree with TRBD2. This CDR3 has 15 amino acids. Germline CDR1 SNHLY, CDR2 FYNNEI. DNA for the CDR3: TGTACCAGCAGTGATTCTTCAGGACTAGTCGGTGAGCAGTTCTTC. Encoded protein: CTSSDSSGLVGEQFF.

The chain recombines TRBV9 with TRBJ2-3, with TRBD2 matching over 10 bases. The CDR3 is made up of 17 amino acids. Per the germline V gene, CDR1 is SGDLS and CDR2 is YYNGEE. V was pared by 2 bases and J by 2 bases, with 8 bases of the junction left unmatched. Written as DNA, the CDR3 is TGTGCCAGCAGCGTCCACTTTCTAGCGGGGGACACAGATACGCAGTATTTT. It specifies CASSVHFLAGDTDTQYF.